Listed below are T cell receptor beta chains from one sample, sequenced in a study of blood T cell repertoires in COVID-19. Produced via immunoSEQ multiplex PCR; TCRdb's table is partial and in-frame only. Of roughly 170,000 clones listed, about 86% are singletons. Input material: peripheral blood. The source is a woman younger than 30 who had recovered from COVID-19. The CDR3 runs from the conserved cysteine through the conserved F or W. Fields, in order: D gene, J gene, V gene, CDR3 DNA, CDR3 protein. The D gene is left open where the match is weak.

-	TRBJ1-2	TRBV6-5	TGTGCCAGCTTTAGGTACAGGTATGGCTACACCTTC	CASFRYRYGYTF
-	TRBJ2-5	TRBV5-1	TGCGCCAGCAGCCCCGGACACATCCAAGAGACCCAGTACTTC	CASSPGHIQETQYF
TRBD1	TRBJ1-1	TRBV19	TGTGCCAGTAGTACGTCAGACAGGGGCTCTGAAGCTTTCTTT	CASSTSDRGSEAFF
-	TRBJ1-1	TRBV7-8	TGTGCCAGCAGCCCGCAATGGTTCTGGTCTCCAGCTGAAGCTTTCTTT	CASSPQWFWSPAEAFF
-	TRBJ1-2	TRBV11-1	TGTGCCAGCAGCTTGACTCAGGGCTCTCACTATGGCTACACCTTC	CASSLTQGSHYGYTF
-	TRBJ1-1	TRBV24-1	TGTGCCACCAGTGATTTGGGCGGTGAAGCTTTCTTT	CATSDLGGEAFF
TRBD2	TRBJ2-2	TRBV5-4	TGTGCCAGCAGCTTTCGTAGCGGGGCGGGTAGGGCCGGGGAGCTGTTTTTT	CASSFRSGAGRAGELFF
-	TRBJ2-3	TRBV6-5	TGTGCCAGCAGTTACGCTCAGGTTACAGATACGCAGTATTTT	CASSYAQVTDTQYF
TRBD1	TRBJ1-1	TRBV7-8	TGTGCCAGCAGCTGGGGCAGGGGGCACACTGAAGCTTTCTTT	CASSWGRGHTEAFF
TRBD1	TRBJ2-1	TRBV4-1	TGCGCCAGCAGCCAAGAGACAGGGGGGAATGAGCAGTTCTTC	CASSQETGGNEQFF
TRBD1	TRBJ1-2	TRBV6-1	TGTGCCAGCAGTGATTCTCTGGACAGGGCCCTGAGAGGCTACACCTTC	CASSDSLDRALRGYTF